The clone carrying this T cell receptor beta chain was seen repeatedly, ten times or more. As yet, its antigen is unknown. Amplification targeted TCR beta CDR3 regions from RNA transcripts. Researchers ran a first-round RT-PCR on the TCR CDR3 using the HTBI primer set. TCRdb re-called the multiplex PCR reads through MiXCR, storing one row per CDR3 protein. Of 500,000 to 600,000 distinct CDR3 sequences listed, approximately 15% are singletons. After removal of 10 bases from V and 6 bases from J, the junction contained 9 bases not matched to a gene. The CDR3 length is 13 residues. This sample was included in a study of T cells in Graves' hyperthyroidism and ophthalmopathy. Study-level results: Most thyroid-expanded clonotypes above 0.001 were also found in blood. From stable hyperthyroidism, ophthalmopathy was set apart by a 13 V-J model.

The diagnostic basis comprised clinical symptoms, serum thyroxine and TRAb, thyroid ultrasound and orbital computed tomography. The specimen was blood. The clonotype was recovered from a woman between 18 and 29 years old with Graves' hyperthyroidism. V is TRBV12-3 or TRBV12-4 and J is TRBJ2-3; TRBD2 matches at 8 bases. CDR3 sequence: CATSGSGDDTQYF. The CDR3, as DNA: TGTGCCACCTCGGGTAGCGGGGACGATACGCAGTATTTT.